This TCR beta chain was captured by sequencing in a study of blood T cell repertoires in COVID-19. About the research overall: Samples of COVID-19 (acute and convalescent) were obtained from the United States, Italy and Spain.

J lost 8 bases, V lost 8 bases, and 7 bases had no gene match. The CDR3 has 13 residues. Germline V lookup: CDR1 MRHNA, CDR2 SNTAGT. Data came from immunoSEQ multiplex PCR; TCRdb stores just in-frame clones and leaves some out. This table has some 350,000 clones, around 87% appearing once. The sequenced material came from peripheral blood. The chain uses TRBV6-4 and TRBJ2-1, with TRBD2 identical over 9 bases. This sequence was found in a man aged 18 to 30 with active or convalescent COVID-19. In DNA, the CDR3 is TGTGCCAGCTCGGGACTAGCTATGGATGAGCAGTTCTTC. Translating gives CASSGLAMDEQFF.